This T cell receptor (beta chain) was obtained from a study of T cells in Graves' hyperthyroidism and ophthalmopathy. Background on the study: Peripheral blood draws took place at initial diagnosis, ahead of any treatment. Study findings and constraints: Researchers found most expanded thyroid clonotypes above 0.001 in blood as well.

Germline V CDR1 and CDR2: MDHEN, SYDVKM. V was shortened by 5 bases and J by 5 bases, with 15 bases between the two germline ends. The CDR3 length is 14 residues. It was RNA transcripts that yielded the amplified TCR beta CDR3 regions. First-round RT-PCR of the TCR CDR3 relied on the HTBI primer set. TCRdb reanalysed the multiplex PCR reads using MiXCR and keeps one entry per CDR3 protein. The sample shows roughly 700,000 distinct CDR3 sequences, approximately 15% of them seen only once. This clonotype appeared many times. What it binds is not known. The V and J genes are TRBV28 and TRBJ1-1, with a tentative D call TRBD1 (5 bases). Sample: blood. This TCR was sampled from a man in his forties or fifties with Graves' hyperthyroidism. For the CDR3, the DNA is TGTGCCAGCAGTCAATGGGGGGTTCGGACTGAAGCTTTCTTT. It specifies CASSQWGVRTEAFF.